This T cell receptor (beta chain) was captured in a study of cytomegalovirus exposure and HLA in healthy donors. Study overall: Drawn from HLA-typed donors, some 80 million unique TCRs were held in an early data release. Study results and caveats: A reported reduction in N-insertions relative to the approximately 690-donor mean was seen in an Asian-associated ancestry cluster in a later analysis.

The CDR3 length is 15 residues. V gave up 5 bases and J gave up 4 bases; unmatched junction bases: 7. Germline V lookup: CDR1 LNHDA, CDR2 SQIVND (reference sequence). 13 Jbeta primers and 60 Vbeta primers were used for the PCR. Assay used: immunoSEQ multiplex PCR; TCRdb lists only in-frame clones, some missing. The sample holds roughly 92,000 clones; about 80% are singletons and the top ten take approximately 31%. In the case of this clone: Its antigen remains unidentified.

This chain joins TRBV19 and TRBJ1-5; 8 bases fit TRBD1. This TCR was recovered from a man aged 50 or older in good health and CMV-seropositive. Sequencing was done on a sample of PBMCs. CDR3 residues: CASSARDRRNQPQHF. The CDR3 DNA is TGTGCCAGTAGTGCCCGGGACAGGCGGAATCAGCCCCAGCATTTT.